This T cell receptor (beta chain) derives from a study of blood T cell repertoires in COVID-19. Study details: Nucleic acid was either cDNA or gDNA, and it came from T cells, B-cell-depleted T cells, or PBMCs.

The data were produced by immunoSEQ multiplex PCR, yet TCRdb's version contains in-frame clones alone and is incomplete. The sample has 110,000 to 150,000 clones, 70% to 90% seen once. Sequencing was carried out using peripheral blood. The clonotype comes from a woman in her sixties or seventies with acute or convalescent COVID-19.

The CDR3 sequence is CASSLGGQPQHF. CDR3 DNA: TGTGCCAGCAGTTTGGGAGGTCAGCCCCAGCATTTT. This chain connects TRBV27 to TRBJ1-5; no clear D gene. V was pared by 3 bases and J by 6 bases, with 6 bases between. This CDR3 is 12 amino acids long. Germline V lookup: CDR1 MNHEY, CDR2 SMNVEV (reference sequence).